The 21 T cell receptor beta chains below all came from one sample that was sequenced in a study of T cells in Graves' hyperthyroidism and ophthalmopathy. The CDR3 regions of TCR beta were amplified from RNA transcripts. The HTBI set primed first-round TCR CDR3 RT-PCR. TCRdb used MiXCR to reprocess the multiplex PCR reads, holding one entry per CDR3 protein. The sample has around 560,000 distinct CDR3 sequences, 16% seen once. Sequenced: blood. The receptor set was obtained from a woman aged 18-30 years with Graves' hyperthyroidism.

This clonotype came up many times. The gene calls are TRBV6-6 and TRBJ1-1, with D perhaps TRBD1 (6 bases). V dropped 0 bases and J dropped 8 bases, with 16 bases sitting between them. This CDR3 spans 15 amino acids. Per germline, CDR1 MNHNY and CDR2 SVGAGI (reference sequence). DNA of the CDR3: TGTGCCAGCAGTTACTCTTTTCCAGGGGTAAGGGAAGCTTTCTTT. It translates to CASSYSFPGVREAFF.

The rearrangement joins TRBV10-2 to TRBJ2-1; tentatively, D is TRBD1 or TRBD2 (5 bases each). The V and J ends lost 6 bases and 9 bases respectively, with 15 bases between them. Germline V gives CDR1 WSHSY, CDR2 SAAADI. The CDR3 sequence is 13 residues long. The CDR3 here is CASRSGTVGEQFF. In nucleotides, the CDR3 is TGCGCCAGCAGATCCGGGACCGTCGGTGAGCAGTTCTTC.

This clonotype was picked up many times. The chain is built from TRBV7-2 and TRBJ2-5, with D possibly TRBD2 on 5 matching bases. The CDR3 runs to 14 residues. The V end was cut by 5 bases, the J end by 1 base, with 11 bases between. CDR1 SGHTA and CDR2 FQGNSA come from the germline V gene. The CDR3 DNA reads as TGTGCCAGCAGCCGAGACACTAGCCAAGAGACCCAGTACTTC. Its translation: CASSRDTSQETQYF.

This clonotype was seen repeatedly, ten times or more. CDR3 in amino acids: CASSSARGQDIYEQYF. The CDR3 bases are TGTGCCAGCAGCTCCGCGAGGGGACAGGATATCTACGAGCAGTACTTC. The chain uses TRBV7-9 and TRBJ2-7; TRBD1 matches 8 bases. Germline-derived CDR1 and CDR2 are SEHNR and FQNEAQ (reference sequence). This CDR3 is 16 amino acids long. J gave up 3 bases and V 4 bases, and 11 bases lay outside the gene matches.

This clonotype was detected only a few times. The V and J genes are TRBV20-1 and TRBJ2-1, with unresolved D. V was clipped by 3 bases and J by 3 bases, with 9 bases between them. The germline V gene has CDR1 DFQATT and CDR2 SNEGSKA (reference sequence). The CDR3 runs to 13 residues. The CDR3 DNA is TGCAGTGCTAGTCGACGGCACTACAATGAGCAGTTCTTC. Amino acids: CSASRRHYNEQFF.

This clonotype was seen repeatedly, ten times or more. The gene calls are TRBV12-3 or TRBV12-4 and TRBJ2-7, with D uncertain. The CDR3 runs 14 residues. The V and J ends lost 1 base and 3 bases respectively, with 10 bases between them. For the CDR3, the DNA is TGTGCCAGCAGTTTAGGGCCTCGTTACTACGAGCAGTACTTC. As protein: CASSLGPRYYEQYF.

This clonotype was observed many times. This rearrangement joins TRBV27 to TRBJ2-3; 10 nucleotides match TRBD2. Germline CDR1 MNHEY, CDR2 SMNVEV (reference sequence). This CDR3 contains 16 residues. The V gene end was trimmed by 2 bases and the J gene end by 4 bases; junction bases not matched to a gene: 6. The CDR3: CASSLGLAGVSDTQYF. The DNA for the CDR3 is TGTGCCAGCAGTTTAGGGCTAGCGGGAGTGTCAGATACGCAGTATTTT.

This clonotype was observed many times. The CDR3 region has the DNA TGTGCCAGCACACCCGGAGACAGCACTGAAGCTTTCTTT. Its protein is CASTPGDSTEAFF. This chain connects TRBV6-1 to TRBJ1-1; perhaps TRBD1 as D (5 bases). The CDR3 consists of 13 residues. Germline V gives CDR1 MNHNS, CDR2 SASEGT. V lost 7 bases and J 4 bases, leaving 13 bases between the germline ends.

This clonotype was seen at least ten times. The chain recombines TRBV4-1 with TRBJ2-1; 8 nucleotides agree with TRBD2. V dropped 1 base and J dropped 8; count of bases not matched to a gene: 19. The CDR3 contains 19 residues. From germline, CDR1 is MGHRA and CDR2 YSYEKL. The CDR3 region has the DNA TGCGCCAGCAGCCAAGCTGTCGTCGGCGCGGGGGGTGGATCATATGAGCAGTTCTTC. Amino acid sequence: CASSQAVVGAGGGSYEQFF.

The gene calls are TRBV7-2 and TRBJ1-6; D may be TRBD1 (5 bases). The CDR3 has 13 residues. The germline V gene has CDR1 SGHTA and CDR2 FQGNSA. With 4 bases removed from V and 10 bases from J, the gap between germline ends came to 11 bases. CDR3 sequence reads: CASSWGFQSPLHF. The CDR3 DNA is TGTGCCAGCAGCTGGGGGTTTCAGTCACCCCTCCACTTT.

For this clonotype: Its ends do not fully match the called genes, so a read error is possible. The J gene is TRBJ1-5, the V gene TRBV11-2; D is uncertain. Germline CDR1 and CDR2: SGHAT and FQNNGV. CDR3 length: 13 amino acids. CDR3 region: CASSFGGNQPPHF. CDR3 coding DNA: TGTGCCAGCAGCTTCGGCGGCAATCAGCCCCCGCATTTT. Using reference TRBV11-2 and TRBJ1-5 for the parts outside the CDR3, the full variable domain is EAGVAQSPRYKIIEKRQSVAFWCNPISGHATLYWYQQILGQGPKLLIQFQNNGVVDDSQLPKDRFSAERLKGVDSTLKIQPAKLEDSAVYLCASSFGGNQPPHFGDGTRLSIL.

As regards this clonotype: A much more abundant neighbour one base away suggests this may be a read error. The V and J genes are TRBV7-2 and TRBJ2-7, with D unclear. The V end was cut by 1 base, the J end by 2 bases, with 15 bases between. The CDR3 contains 16 residues. Per the germline V gene, CDR1 is SGHTA and CDR2 is FQGNSA. The CDR3 coding sequence is TGTGCCAGCAGCTTAGATCTAGTGGGAACAGCCTACGAGCAGTACTTC. As protein: CASSLDLVGTAYEQYF. Variable domain in full (rest from reference TRBV7-2 and TRBJ2-7): GAGVSQSPSNKVTEKGKDVELRCDPISGHTALYWYRQSLGQGLEFLIYFQGNSAPDKSGLPSDRFSAERTGGSVSTLTIQRTQQEDSAVYLCASSLDLVGTAYEQYFGPGTRLTVT.

The chain combines TRBV2 with TRBJ2-3; 11 bases are a match to TRBD2. This CDR3 region has 17 residues. The J segment lost 5 bases and the V segment lost 4 bases, leaving 11 bases of the junction unmatched. In germline, CDR1 is SNHLY, CDR2 FYNNEI. Here the CDR3 DNA reads TGTGCCAGCAGTGTGGTAGCGGGGGGGCCTAGTGGAGATACGCAGTATTTT. Its protein is CASSVVAGGPSGDTQYF.

This clonotype was observed many times. The chain employs TRBV12-5 and TRBJ2-1; possibly TRBD1 or TRBD2 for D (5 bases each). In germline, CDR1 is LGHNT, CDR2 FRNRAP. The CDR3 contains 15 residues. V lost 7 bases, J lost 0 bases, and 13 bases lay in between. The CDR3 reads CASAGTTTSYNEQFF. In DNA, the CDR3 is TGTGCTAGTGCCGGGACCACCACCTCCTACAATGAGCAGTTCTTC.

This clonotype was recorded a few times. CDR3 protein: CASSQFRDRYMNTEAFF. The CDR3 DNA reads TGTGCCAGTAGTCAGTTCCGGGACAGATATATGAACACTGAAGCTTTCTTT. The gene calls are TRBV19 and TRBJ1-1; 7 bases align to TRBD1. There are 17 residues in the CDR3. V gave up 5 bases and J gave up 0 bases; unmatched junction bases: 12. Germline V gene sequence: CDR1 LNHDA, CDR2 SQIVND (reference sequence). Full variable domain (missing parts from reference TRBV19 and TRBJ1-1): DGGITQSPKYLFRKEGQNVTLSCEQNLNHDAMYWYRQDPGQGLRLIYYSQIVNDFQKGDIAEGYSVSREKKESFPLTVTSAQKNPTAFYLCASSQFRDRYMNTEAFFGQGTRLTVV.

This sequence joins TRBV9 and TRBJ1-1; D may be TRBD1 (5 bases). The CDR3 runs to 13 residues. Trimming took off 0 bases at V and 7 bases at J, with 10 bases between the two ends. The germline CDR1 and CDR2 sequences are SGDLS and YYNGEE. The CDR3 here is CASSVGGAGEAFF. The CDR3 DNA follows: TGTGCCAGCAGCGTAGGGGGCGCGGGTGAAGCTTTCTTT.

Only one count was recorded for this clonotype. V gene TRBV29-1 combines with J gene TRBJ2-7, with D possibly being TRBD2 (5 bases). CDR1 SQVTM and CDR2 ANQGSEA come from the germline V gene. Trimming removed 7 bases at V and 6 bases at J, with 16 bases between. The CDR3 loop spans 12 amino acids. The DNA for the CDR3 is TGCAGCGCTGGGAACTTAGGAGGCGAGCAGTACTTC. It encodes CSAGNLGGEQYF.

The sample holds many counts of this clonotype. This rearrangement joins TRBV2 to TRBJ2-5; the D is unclear. Trimming took off 4 bases at V and 0 bases at J, with 9 bases between the two ends. The CDR3 loop spans 14 amino acids. Germline CDR1 reads SNHLY; CDR2 reads FYNNEI. This CDR3 reads CASSVSRNQETQYF. Here the CDR3 DNA reads TGTGCCAGCAGTGTGTCCAGGAACCAAGAGACCCAGTACTTC.

In its sample, this clonotype was seen a few times. The V call is TRBV27, the J call TRBJ2-1; 16 bases are shared with TRBD2. Germline V lookup: CDR1 MNHEY, CDR2 SMNVEV (reference sequence). V shed 2 bases, J shed 2 bases, and the junction held 9 bases outside the gene matches. This CDR3 region has 20 residues. The CDR3 sequence is CASSLRGGLAGGLTYNEQFF. CDR3 bases: TGTGCCAGCAGTTTAAGAGGGGGACTAGCGGGGGGGCTGACCTACAATGAGCAGTTCTTC.

The chain links TRBV18 to TRBJ2-1, with 9 bases lining up with TRBD2. This CDR3 is built from 18 residues. Germline V gives CDR1 KGHSH, CDR2 LQKENI. Unmatched junction bases numbered 13, after V lost 0 bases and J lost 7 bases. In DNA form, the CDR3 reads TGTGCCAGCTCACCACCGGACAGGTTAGCGGGAGTGGGGAATGAGCAGTTCTTC. Protein product: CASSPPDRLAGVGNEQFF.

This chain connects TRBV29-1 to TRBJ2-3; 9 bases are shared with TRBD1. CDR3 length: 15 residues. Germline V CDR1 and CDR2: SQVTM, ANQGSEA. The V segment lost 3 bases and the J segment 4 bases; nucleotides outside the gene matches: 8. The CDR3: CSVEVPTGGPDTQYF. In nucleotides, the CDR3 is TGCAGCGTTGAGGTCCCTACAGGGGGCCCAGATACGCAGTATTTT.